Below, 21 T cell receptor beta chains from the same sample are listed, as sequenced in a study of blood T cell repertoires in COVID-19. Method: immunoSEQ multiplex PCR; TCRdb's copy keeps in-frame clones and lacks some. Of approximately 220,000 clones in the sample, around 82% are singletons; the top ten hold 4.7%. The sequencing sample was made of peripheral blood. The receptors were gathered from a woman aged 70-85 years with acute or convalescent COVID-19.

V gene TRBV5-4 combines with J gene TRBJ2-2; 10 nucleotides agree with TRBD1. V lost 4 bases and J lost 5; bases outside the gene matches: 8. CDR1 is SGHNT, CDR2 YYREEE, per germline (reference sequence). The CDR3 runs to 16 residues. CDR3 sequence (DNA): TGTGCCAGCAGCGATCGACAGGGGGCTGGAACCGGGGAGCTGTTTTTT. This sequence encodes CASSDRQGAGTGELFF.

The chain has TRBV29-1 and TRBJ1-3; unclear D gene. This CDR3 has 12 residues. Germline-derived CDR1 and CDR2 are SQVTM and ANQGSEA. V shed 6 bases and J shed 4 bases, with 10 bases lying between them. DNA for the CDR3: TGCAGCGTCCTAAATCCCGGAAACACCATATATTTT. Its translation: CSVLNPGNTIYF.

The V gene is TRBV7-2, the J gene TRBJ1-2, with 7 bases fitting TRBD1. Germline trimming cut 5 bases from V and 8 bases from J; bases unmatched to any gene: 8. There are 13 residues in the CDR3. Germline V gene data show CDR1 as SGHTA and CDR2 as FQGNSA. The CDR3 reads CASSLGGPGGYTF. As DNA, the CDR3 is TGTGCCAGCAGCCTAGGGGGCCCGGGCGGCTACACCTTC.

This sequence joins TRBV28 and TRBJ2-1; maybe TRBD1 (7 bases). The CDR3 consists of 15 residues. Germline CDR1 reads MDHEN; CDR2 reads SYDVKM. The V gene lost 6 bases and the J gene lost 2 bases, with 14 bases spanning the gap. CDR3 amino acids: CASSPGGYAYNEQFF. For the CDR3, the DNA is TGTGCCAGCAGCCCAGGGGGGTACGCCTACAATGAGCAGTTCTTC.

The V and J genes are TRBV24-1 and TRBJ1-1, with a tentative D call TRBD1 (6 bases). CDR1 is KGHDR and CDR2 is SFDVKD in the germline V gene. Trimming removed 9 bases at V and 3 bases at J, with 10 bases between. The CDR3 covers 12 residues. In DNA form, the CDR3 reads TGTGCCACCGCACGACAGGACACTGAAGCTTTCTTT. This sequence encodes CATARQDTEAFF.

The V call is TRBV7-7, the J call TRBJ2-3; 9 positions match TRBD1. CDR1 SSHAT and CDR2 FNYEAQ come from the germline V gene (reference sequence). The CDR3 spans 15 residues. The J segment lost 2 bases and the V segment lost 5 bases, leaving 5 bases of the junction unmatched. The CDR3 DNA sequence: TGTGCCAGCAGCCCTACAGGGGGCGACACAGATACGCAGTATTTT. It codes for CASSPTGGDTDTQYF.

V usage is TRBV3-1 (or the pseudogene TRBV3-2) and J usage is TRBJ2-5; 13 positions match TRBD2. Germline CDR1 and CDR2: LGHDT and YNNKEL (reference sequence). The ends lost 4 bases at V and 6 bases at J; junction bases unmatched: 2. This CDR3 region has 14 residues. CDR3 loop: CASSRTSGGKTQYF. Written as DNA, the CDR3 is TGTGCCAGCAGCCGGACTAGCGGGGGAAAGACCCAGTACTTC.

The chain is built from TRBV6-2 or TRBV6-3 and TRBJ1-2; 7 bases align to TRBD1. Per germline, CDR1 MNHEY and CDR2 SVGEGT. The CDR3 is made up of 19 amino acids. V shed 1 base and J 2 bases; nucleotides not matched to a gene: 16. Here the CDR3 DNA reads TGTGCCAGCAGTTACTTATCCGGGACAGATCATTTCCGAAACTATGGCTACACCTTC. Its translation: CASSYLSGTDHFRNYGYTF.

The rearrangement links TRBV4-1 to TRBJ2-7, with D perhaps matching TRBD1 (5 bases). With 1 base removed from V and 7 bases from J, the gap between germline ends came to 20 bases. The CDR3 runs to 16 residues. Germline V CDR1 and CDR2: MGHRA, YSYEKL. The CDR3 coding sequence is TGCGCCAGCAGCCAAGTCTCGACAGCTCTGATTGGGGAGCAGTACTTC. Translation gives CASSQVSTALIGEQYF.

This clone turned up a few times. This chain links TRBV9 with TRBJ2-1, with 10 bases that match TRBD1. V was pared by 4 bases and J by 2 bases, with 3 bases of the junction left unmatched. The V gene's germline CDR1 is SGDLS and CDR2 YYNGEE. The CDR3 totals 15 residues. CDR3 in amino acids: CASSSGTGAYNEQFF. The CDR3, as DNA: TGTGCCAGCAGCTCCGGGACAGGGGCCTACAATGAGCAGTTCTTC.

The chain combines TRBV28 with TRBJ2-7, with D uncertain. Per germline, CDR1 MDHEN and CDR2 SYDVKM. The CDR3 has 12 residues. The V end lost 3 bases, the J end lost 2 bases, and 5 bases lay between the germline ends. In nucleotides, the CDR3 is TGTGCCAGCAGTTTTCTAGCCTACGAGCAGTACTTC. It is translated as CASSFLAYEQYF.

This chain links TRBV6-5 with TRBJ2-4; 7 positions match TRBD1. Looked up from germline, CDR1 is MNHEY and CDR2 is SVGAGI. V shed 5 bases, J shed 6 bases, and the junction held 7 bases outside the gene matches. The CDR3 totals 14 residues. The CDR3 coding sequence is TGTGCCAGCAGTCCCTCGACAGGGTCAAACATTCAGTACTTC. As protein: CASSPSTGSNIQYF.

This clone has only one observation. The genes are TRBV25-1 and TRBJ2-5, with 8 bases lining up with TRBD1. The V gene's germline CDR1 is MGHDK and CDR2 SYGVNS. The CDR3 totals 16 residues. V lost 3 bases and J lost 3; bases outside the gene matches: 9. As DNA, the CDR3 is TGTGCCAGCAGTGATCCGGGACAGGTGGGAGAAGAGACCCAGTACTTC. Translation: CASSDPGQVGEETQYF.

The chain is built from TRBV24-1 and TRBJ2-2; 7 bases agree with TRBD1. CDR1 KGHDR and CDR2 SFDVKD come from the germline V gene. CDR3 length: 16 residues. The V and J ends lost 3 bases and 1 base, in that order; junction bases with no gene match: 4. CDR3 bases: TGTGCCACCAGTGATGCGACAGGGTTGAACACCGGGGAGCTGTTTTTT. Translating gives CATSDATGLNTGELFF.

This clone was found once. This chain links TRBV5-6 with TRBJ2-4; 7 bases map to TRBD1. Germline V gene lookup returns CDR1 SGHDT and CDR2 YYEEEE. The CDR3 covers 15 residues. The junction had 7 bases not matched to a gene; V was cut back by 1 base and J by 6 bases. CDR3 protein: CASSLRLTGRNIQYF. The CDR3 nucleotides read TGTGCCAGCAGCTTGAGATTGACAGGGCGAAACATTCAGTACTTC. The complete variable domain, with remaining parts taken from reference TRBV5-6 and TRBJ2-4, reads DAGVTQSPTHLIKTRGQQVTLRCSPKSGHDTVSWYQQALGQGPQFIFQYYEEEERQRGNFPDRFSGHQFPNYSSELNVNALLLGDSALYLCASSLRLTGRNIQYFGAGTRLSVL.

The J gene is TRBJ2-5, the V gene TRBV7-9, with D possibly being TRBD1 (5 bases). V was cut by 3 bases and J by 4 bases, with 9 bases left in between. Germline assignment: CDR1 SEHNR and CDR2 FQNEAQ (reference sequence). The CDR3 is 13 residues long. For the CDR3, the DNA is TGTGCCAGCAGCTTCAGGGCTTCAGAGACCCAGTACTTC. Its translation is CASSFRASETQYF.

This sequence joins TRBV15 and TRBJ1-3; D is possibly TRBD1 (6 bases). Trimming removed 1 base at V and 4 bases at J, with 11 bases between. CDR1 is LNHNV, CDR2 YYDKDF, per germline (reference sequence). This CDR3 spans 15 amino acids. The CDR3 coding sequence is TGTGCCACCAGCAGAGCCCCTGGACAGGGAAACACCATATATTTT. This codes for CATSRAPGQGNTIYF.

The chain employs TRBV7-2 and TRBJ1-4; tentatively, D is TRBD1 (6 bases). The CDR3 loop spans 15 amino acids. V shed 5 bases and J shed 0 bases, with 10 bases lying between them. Germline V gene lookup returns CDR1 SGHTA and CDR2 FQGNSA. DNA for the CDR3: TGTGCCAGCAGCCCACAGGGAGCAACTAATGAAAAACTGTTTTTT. The encoded protein is CASSPQGATNEKLFF.

V gene TRBV3-1 (or the pseudogene TRBV3-2) combines with J gene TRBJ1-4; 9 positions agree with TRBD1. V shed 1 base, J shed 0 bases, and the junction held 6 bases outside the gene matches. The germline CDR1 and CDR2 sequences are LGHDT and YNNKEL (reference sequence). There are 18 residues in the CDR3. DNA of the CDR3: TGTGCCAGCAGCCAAGCCTGGGACAGGGTTCCAACTAATGAAAAACTGTTTTTT. Translation: CASSQAWDRVPTNEKLFF.

In nucleotides, the CDR3 is TGTGCCAGCAGTGAAGGGAGAAGACAGGCGAACACCGGGGAGCTGTTTTTT. It encodes CASSEGRRQANTGELFF. V usage is TRBV25-1 and J usage is TRBJ2-2, with D possibly TRBD1 on 6 matching bases. V shed 2 bases and J shed 0 bases, with 13 bases lying between them. This CDR3 contains 17 residues. CDR1 and CDR2 (germline): MGHDK, SYGVNS.

This chain links TRBV24-1 with TRBJ1-5; perhaps TRBD1 as D (5 bases). The CDR3 runs to 14 residues. The V and J ends lost 4 bases and 3 bases respectively, with 9 bases between them. Germline lookup yields CDR1 KGHDR and CDR2 SFDVKD. This CDR3 is CATSEAGFNQPQHF. CDR3 bases: TGTGCCACCAGTGAGGCAGGGTTCAATCAGCCCCAGCATTTT.